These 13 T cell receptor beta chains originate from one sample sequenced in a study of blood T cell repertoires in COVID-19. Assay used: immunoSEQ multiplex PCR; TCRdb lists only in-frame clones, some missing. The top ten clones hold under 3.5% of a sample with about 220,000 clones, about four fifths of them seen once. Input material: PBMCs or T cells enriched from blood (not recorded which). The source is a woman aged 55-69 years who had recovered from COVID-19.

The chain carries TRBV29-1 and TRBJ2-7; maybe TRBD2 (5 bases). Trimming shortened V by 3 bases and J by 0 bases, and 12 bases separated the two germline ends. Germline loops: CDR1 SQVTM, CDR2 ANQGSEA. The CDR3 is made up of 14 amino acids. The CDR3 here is CSVDPQRSSYEQYF. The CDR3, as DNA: TGCAGCGTTGATCCCCAGCGGAGCTCCTACGAGCAGTACTTC.

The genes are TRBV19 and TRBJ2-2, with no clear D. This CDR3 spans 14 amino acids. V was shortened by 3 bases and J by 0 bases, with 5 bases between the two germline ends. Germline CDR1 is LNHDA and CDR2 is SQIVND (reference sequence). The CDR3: CASSITANTGELFF. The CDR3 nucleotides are TGTGCCAGTAGTATTACAGCGAACACCGGGGAGCTGTTTTTT. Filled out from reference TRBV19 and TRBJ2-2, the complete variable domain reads DGGITQSPKYLFRKEGQNVTLSCEQNLNHDAMYWYRQDPGQGLRLIYYSQIVNDFQKGDIAEGYSVSREKKESFPLTVTSAQKNPTAFYLCASSITANTGELFFGEGSRLTVL.

The DNA of the CDR3 is TGCGCCAGCAGCTGGCGGGGCGGCTCTGGGGCCAACGTCCTGACTTTC. Translating it yields CASSWRGGSGANVLTF. This chain uses TRBV5-1 with TRBJ2-6; tentative D call: TRBD2 (6 bases). Trimming left V 3 bases short and J 0 bases short, with 10 bases between. This CDR3 comprises 16 residues. Germline loops: CDR1 SGHRS, CDR2 YFSETQ.

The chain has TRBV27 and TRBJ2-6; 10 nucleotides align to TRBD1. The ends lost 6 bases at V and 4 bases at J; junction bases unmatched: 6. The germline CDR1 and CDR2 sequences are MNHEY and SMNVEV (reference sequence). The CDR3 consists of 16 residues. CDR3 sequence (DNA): TGTGCCAGCAGACCGGGACAGGGGTCCGGGGCCAACGTCCTGACTTTC. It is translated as CASRPGQGSGANVLTF. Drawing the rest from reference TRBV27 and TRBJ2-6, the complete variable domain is EAQVTQNPRYLITVTGKKLTVTCSQNMNHEYMSWYRQDPGLGLRQIYYSMNVEVTDKGDVPEGYKVSRKEKRNFPLILESPSPNQTSLYFCASRPGQGSGANVLTFGAGSRLTVL.

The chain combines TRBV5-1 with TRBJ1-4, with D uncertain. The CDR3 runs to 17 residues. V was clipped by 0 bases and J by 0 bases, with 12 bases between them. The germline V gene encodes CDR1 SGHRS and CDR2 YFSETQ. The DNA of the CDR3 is TGCGCCAGCAGCTTGGTTGCAGGATATGCAACTAATGAAAAACTGTTTTTT. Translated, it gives CASSLVAGYATNEKLFF.

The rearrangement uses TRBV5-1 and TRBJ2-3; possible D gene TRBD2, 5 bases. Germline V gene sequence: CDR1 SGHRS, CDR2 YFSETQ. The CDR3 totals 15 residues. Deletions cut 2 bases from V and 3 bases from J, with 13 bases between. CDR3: CASSFGNRGTDTQYF. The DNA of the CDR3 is TGCGCCAGCAGCTTTGGGAACCGAGGGACAGATACGCAGTATTTT.

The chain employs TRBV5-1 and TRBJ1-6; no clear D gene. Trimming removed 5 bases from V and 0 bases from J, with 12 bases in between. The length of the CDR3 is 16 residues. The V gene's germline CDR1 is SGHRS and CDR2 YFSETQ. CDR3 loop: CASSLGGSSYNSPLHF. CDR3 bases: TGCGCCAGCAGTCTGGGAGGGAGCTCCTATAATTCACCCCTCCACTTT.

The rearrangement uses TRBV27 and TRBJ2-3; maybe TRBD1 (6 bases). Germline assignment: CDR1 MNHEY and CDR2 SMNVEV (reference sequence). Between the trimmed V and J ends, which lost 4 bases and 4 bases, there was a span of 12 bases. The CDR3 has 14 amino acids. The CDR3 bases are TGTGCCAGCAGTTGGGCAGGGGTCCCAGATACGCAGTATTTT. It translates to CASSWAGVPDTQYF.

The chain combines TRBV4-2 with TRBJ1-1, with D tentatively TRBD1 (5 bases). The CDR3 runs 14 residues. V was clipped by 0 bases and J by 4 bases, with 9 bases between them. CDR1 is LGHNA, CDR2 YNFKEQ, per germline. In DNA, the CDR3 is TGTGCCAGCAGCCAAGAGGGGGGGGGCACTGAAGCTTTCTTT. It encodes CASSQEGGGTEAFF.

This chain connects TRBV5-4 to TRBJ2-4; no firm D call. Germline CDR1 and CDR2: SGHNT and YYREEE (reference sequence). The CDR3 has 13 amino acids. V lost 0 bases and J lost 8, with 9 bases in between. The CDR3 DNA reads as TGTGCCAGCAGCTTGGCTTCCAGCGACATTCAGTACTTC. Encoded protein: CASSLASSDIQYF.

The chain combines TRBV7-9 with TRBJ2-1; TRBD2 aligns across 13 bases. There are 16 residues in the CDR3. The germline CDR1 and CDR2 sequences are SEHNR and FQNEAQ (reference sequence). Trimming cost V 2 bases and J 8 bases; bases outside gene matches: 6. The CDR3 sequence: CASSLSTSGRWDEQFF. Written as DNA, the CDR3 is TGTGCCAGCAGCTTATCGACTAGCGGGAGGTGGGATGAGCAGTTCTTC.

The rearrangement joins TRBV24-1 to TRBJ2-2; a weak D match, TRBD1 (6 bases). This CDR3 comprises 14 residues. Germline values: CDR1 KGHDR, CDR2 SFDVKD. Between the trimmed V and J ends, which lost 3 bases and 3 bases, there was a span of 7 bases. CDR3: CATSDRGYTGELFF. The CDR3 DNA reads TGTGCCACCAGTGATAGGGGGTACACCGGGGAGCTGTTTTTT.

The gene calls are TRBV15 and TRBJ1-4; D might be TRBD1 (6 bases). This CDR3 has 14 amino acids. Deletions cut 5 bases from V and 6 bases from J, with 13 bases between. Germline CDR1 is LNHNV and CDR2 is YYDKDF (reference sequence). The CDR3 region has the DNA TGTGCCACCAGCGTCCAGGGGAACGATGAAAAACTGTTTTTT. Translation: CATSVQGNDEKLFF.